This TCR beta chain was profiled in a study of blood T cells in healthy people across ages. The CDR3 runs to 14 residues. From germline, CDR1 is SNHLY and CDR2 FYNNEI. V shed 5 bases and J shed 9 bases, with 16 bases lying between them. Together with a sample-barcoded 5' primer, a J-beta primer mix was included in a second PCR lasting about 7 to 12 cycles. TCRdb passed the 5' RACE reads through MiXCR, listing each CDR3 protein once. The data hold about 510,000 distinct CDR3 sequences, with about 29% observed a single time. These data were likewise used in another study, on T cells of mothers and their children. This second study notes: Donation came from three healthy Caucasian mothers together with their six children. In each mother, TCR beta CDR3 reads exceeded 10 million; in each child, they numbered approximately 3 million. Overlap measured in related mother-child pairs was slightly, non-significantly higher than in unrelated pairs.

Sequencing input: blood. V usage is TRBV2 and J usage is TRBJ1-4; D may be TRBD1 (6 bases). This clonotype originated in a boy between 2 and 10 years old in good health. The CDR3 coding sequence is TGTGCCAGCAGTCTACAGGGAGGGTCTAAAAAACTGTTTTTT. It is translated as CASSLQGGSKKLFF.